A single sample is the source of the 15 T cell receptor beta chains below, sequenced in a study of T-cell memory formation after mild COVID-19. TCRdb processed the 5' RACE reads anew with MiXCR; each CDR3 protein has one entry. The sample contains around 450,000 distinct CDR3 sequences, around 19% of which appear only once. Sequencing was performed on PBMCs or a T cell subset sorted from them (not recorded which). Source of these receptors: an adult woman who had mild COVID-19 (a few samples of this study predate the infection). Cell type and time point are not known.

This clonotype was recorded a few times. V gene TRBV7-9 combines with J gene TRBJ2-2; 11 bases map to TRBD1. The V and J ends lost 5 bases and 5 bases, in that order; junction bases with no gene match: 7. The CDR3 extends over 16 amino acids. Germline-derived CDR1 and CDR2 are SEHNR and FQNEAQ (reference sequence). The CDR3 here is CASSLHGTGGTGELFF. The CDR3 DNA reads TGTGCCAGCAGCCTCCACGGGACAGGGGGTACCGGGGAGCTGTTTTTT.

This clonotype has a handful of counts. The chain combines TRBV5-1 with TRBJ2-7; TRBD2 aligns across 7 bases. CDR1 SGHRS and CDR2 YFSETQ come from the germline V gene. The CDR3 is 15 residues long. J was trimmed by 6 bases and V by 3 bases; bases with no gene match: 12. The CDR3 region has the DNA TGCGCCAGCAGCTGGGGCGGGCTAGCGGTATCCGAGCAGTACTTC. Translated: CASSWGGLAVSEQYF.

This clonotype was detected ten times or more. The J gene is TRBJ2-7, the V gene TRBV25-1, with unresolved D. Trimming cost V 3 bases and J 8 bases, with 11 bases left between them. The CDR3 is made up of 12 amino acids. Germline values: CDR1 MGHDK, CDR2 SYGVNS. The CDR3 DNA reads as TGTGCCAGCAGTGACCCCCAAGGGAAGCAGTACTTC. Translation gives CASSDPQGKQYF.

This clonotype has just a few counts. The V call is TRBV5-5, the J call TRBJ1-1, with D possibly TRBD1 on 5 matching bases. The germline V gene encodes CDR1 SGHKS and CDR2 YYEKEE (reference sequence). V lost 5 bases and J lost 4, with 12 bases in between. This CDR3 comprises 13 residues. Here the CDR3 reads CASSPGGTTEAFF. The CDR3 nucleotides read TGTGCCAGCAGTCCGGGGGGGACCACTGAAGCTTTCTTT.

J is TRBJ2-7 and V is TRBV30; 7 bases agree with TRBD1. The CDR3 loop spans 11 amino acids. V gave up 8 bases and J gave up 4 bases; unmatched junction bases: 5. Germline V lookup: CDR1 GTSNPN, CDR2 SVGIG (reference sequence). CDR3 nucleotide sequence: TGTGCCCGCCAGACAGGGTACGAGCAGTACTTC. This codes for CARQTGYEQYF.

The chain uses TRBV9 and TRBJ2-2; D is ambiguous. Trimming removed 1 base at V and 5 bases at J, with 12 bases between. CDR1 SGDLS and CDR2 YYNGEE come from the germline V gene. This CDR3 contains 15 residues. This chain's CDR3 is CASSVTPPPTGELFF. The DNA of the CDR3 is TGTGCCAGCAGCGTAACCCCACCCCCTACCGGGGAGCTGTTTTTT.

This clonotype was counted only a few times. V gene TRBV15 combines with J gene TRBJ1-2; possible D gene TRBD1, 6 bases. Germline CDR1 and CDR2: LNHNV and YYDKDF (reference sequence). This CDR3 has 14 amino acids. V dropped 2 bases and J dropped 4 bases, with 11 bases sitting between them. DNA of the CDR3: TGTGCCACCAGCAGAAGACAGGCTCTCTATGGCTACACCTTC. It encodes CATSRRQALYGYTF.

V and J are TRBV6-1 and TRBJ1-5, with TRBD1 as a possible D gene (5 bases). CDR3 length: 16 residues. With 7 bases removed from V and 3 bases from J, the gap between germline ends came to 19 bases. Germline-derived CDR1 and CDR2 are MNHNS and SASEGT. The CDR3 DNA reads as TGTGCCAGCACCCGGACACCCATGGGGCACAATCAGCCCCAGCATTTT. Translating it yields CASTRTPMGHNQPQHF.

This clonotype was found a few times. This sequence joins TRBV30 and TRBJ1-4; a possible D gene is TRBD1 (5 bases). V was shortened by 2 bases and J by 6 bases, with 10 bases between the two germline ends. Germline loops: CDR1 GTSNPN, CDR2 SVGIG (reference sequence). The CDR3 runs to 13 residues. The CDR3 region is CAWSLGEHEKLFF. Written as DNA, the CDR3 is TGTGCCTGGAGTCTAGGGGAGCATGAAAAACTGTTTTTT.

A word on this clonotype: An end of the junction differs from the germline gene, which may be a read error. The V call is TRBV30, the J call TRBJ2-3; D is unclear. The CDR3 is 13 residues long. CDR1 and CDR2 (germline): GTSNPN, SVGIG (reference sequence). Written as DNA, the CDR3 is TGTGACTGGAAGCTATCTGGCACAGATACGCAGTATTTT. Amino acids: CDWKLSGTDTQYF.

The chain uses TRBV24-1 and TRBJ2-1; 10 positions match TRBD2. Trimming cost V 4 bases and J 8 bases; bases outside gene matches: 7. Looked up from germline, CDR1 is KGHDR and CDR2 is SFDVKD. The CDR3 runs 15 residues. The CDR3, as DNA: TGTGCCACCAGTGACTCCGGGACTAGCGCCCATGAGCAGTTCTTC. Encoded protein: CATSDSGTSAHEQFF.

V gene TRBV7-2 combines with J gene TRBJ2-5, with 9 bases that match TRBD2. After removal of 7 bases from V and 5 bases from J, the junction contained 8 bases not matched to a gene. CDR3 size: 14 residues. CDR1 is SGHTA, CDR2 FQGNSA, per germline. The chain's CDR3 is CASTAGGQSETQYF. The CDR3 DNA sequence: TGTGCCAGCACGGCGGGGGGGCAATCTGAGACCCAGTACTTC.

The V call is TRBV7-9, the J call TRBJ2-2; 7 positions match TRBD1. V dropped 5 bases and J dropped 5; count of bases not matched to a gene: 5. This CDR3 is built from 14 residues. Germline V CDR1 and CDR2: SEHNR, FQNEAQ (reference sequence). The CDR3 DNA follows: TGTGCCAGCAGCCCCCGGGGACAGACCGGGGAGCTGTTTTTT. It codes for CASSPRGQTGELFF.

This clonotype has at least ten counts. CDR3 region: CASSIGKGMRPYSNQPQHF. In DNA form, the CDR3 reads TGTGCCAGTAGTATAGGTAAGGGAATGCGCCCTTATAGCAATCAGCCCCAGCATTTT. The chain combines TRBV19 with TRBJ1-5; D is unclear. Deletions cut 1 base from V and 0 bases from J, with 19 bases between. This CDR3 is built from 19 residues. CDR1 and CDR2 from the germline V gene are LNHDA and SQIVND (reference sequence).

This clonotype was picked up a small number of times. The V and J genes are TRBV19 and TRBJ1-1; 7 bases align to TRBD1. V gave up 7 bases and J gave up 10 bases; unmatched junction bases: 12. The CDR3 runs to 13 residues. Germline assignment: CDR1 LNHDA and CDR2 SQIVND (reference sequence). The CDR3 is CASTSRQGPTAFF. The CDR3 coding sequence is TGTGCCAGTACCTCGAGACAGGGCCCGACAGCTTTCTTT. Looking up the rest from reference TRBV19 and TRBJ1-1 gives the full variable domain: DGGITQSPKYLFRKEGQNVTLSCEQNLNHDAMYWYRQDPGQGLRLIYYSQIVNDFQKGDIAEGYSVSREKKESFPLTVTSAQKNPTAFYLCASTSRQGPTAFFGQGTRLTVV.